Reported below is one T cell receptor (beta chain). Its antigen is unknown. This sample is drawn from a study of high-grade serous ovarian cancer treatment subgroups. Overall study findings and caveats: Same-patient tumor repertoires overlapped at roughly 0.1 to 0.85; different patients barely overlapped. These tumor repertoires lack spatial information from bulk sequencing.

TCRdb keeps only in-frame clones here, not all; method: immunoSEQ multiplex PCR. Among about 33,000 clones listed, around three quarters were seen once. Tumor tissue was taken before any definitive surgery or chemotherapy was given. The CDR3 is 15 residues long. V was cut by 4 bases and J by 0 bases, with 11 bases left in between. Germline V CDR1 and CDR2: SGDLS, YYNGEE. Sequencing used tumor tissue. The chain is built from TRBV9 and TRBJ1-3; D gene uncertain. This receptor was identified in a human donor with high-grade serous ovarian cancer. As DNA, the CDR3 is TGTGCCAGCAGCACTAGACACCGCTCTGGAAACACCATATATTTT. It codes for CASSTRHRSGNTIYF.